These 12 T cell receptor beta chains originate from one sample sequenced in a study of blood T cell repertoires in COVID-19. Sequencing used immunoSEQ multiplex PCR; TCRdb keeps in-frame clones, though not all of them. The repertoire has about 190,000 clones, around nine tenths of them found once; the top ten carry roughly 6.2%. Material for sequencing was peripheral blood. The receptor source for this set is a woman aged 40-49 years who had recovered from COVID-19.

The V call is TRBV18, the J call TRBJ1-3; D call uncertain. With 0 bases removed from V and 1 base from J, the gap between germline ends came to 7 bases. CDR3 length: 15 residues. Germline assignment: CDR1 KGHSH and CDR2 LQKENI. CDR3 nucleotides: TGTGCCAGCTCACCACCCTGGGCTTCTGGAAACACCATATATTTT. This sequence encodes CASSPPWASGNTIYF.

V gene TRBV2 combines with J gene TRBJ2-7; 7 bases agree with TRBD1. This CDR3 is built from 15 residues. CDR1 and CDR2 (germline): SNHLY, FYNNEI. V lost 6 bases and J lost 3; bases outside the gene matches: 11. CDR3 coding DNA: TGTGCCAGCAGCCTTGACAGGGCGAGCGACTACGAGCAGTACTTC. Its protein product is CASSLDRASDYEQYF. Drawing the rest from reference TRBV2 and TRBJ2-7, the complete variable domain is EPEVTQTPSHQVTQMGQEVILRCVPISNHLYFYWYRQILGQKVEFLVSFYNNEISEKSEIFDDQFSVERPDGSNFTLKIRSTKLEDSAMYFCASSLDRASDYEQYFGPGTRLTVT.

V and J are TRBV10-1 and TRBJ1-6; 7 bases fit TRBD1. The CDR3 extends over 18 amino acids. J was trimmed by 6 bases and V by 9 bases; bases with no gene match: 20. From germline, CDR1 is WNHNN and CDR2 SYGVQD (reference sequence). The CDR3 DNA follows: TGCGCCAGGACGGTCCCACGGGACAGCCGTCCTGGTAATTCACCCCTCCACTTT. Its translation is CARTVPRDSRPGNSPLHF.

This clone was seen a few times. The gene calls are TRBV2 and TRBJ1-2, with a possible D match to TRBD1 (5 bases). The V and J ends lost 5 bases and 8 bases respectively, with 21 bases between them. The CDR3 has 15 amino acids. CDR1 and CDR2 from the germline V gene are SNHLY and FYNNEI. The chain's CDR3 is CASSRLRVGSNGYTF. In nucleotides, the CDR3 is TGTGCCAGCAGTAGACTCAGGGTTGGAAGTAACGGCTACACCTTC.

The chain uses TRBV18 and TRBJ1-1, with D uncertain. Trimming shortened V by 0 bases and J by 0 bases, and 11 bases separated the two germline ends. The CDR3 is 16 residues long. CDR1 is KGHSH and CDR2 is LQKENI in the germline V gene. As DNA, the CDR3 is TGTGCCAGCTCACCACCACAAACCGGGTTGAACACTGAAGCTTTCTTT. Amino acid sequence: CASSPPQTGLNTEAFF.

V is TRBV5-1 and J is TRBJ2-5, with 7 bases aligning to TRBD2. V lost 4 bases and J lost 2; bases outside the gene matches: 8. The CDR3 covers 15 residues. From germline, CDR1 is SGHRS and CDR2 YFSETQ. CDR3 in amino acids: CASSPGAGEQETQYF. For the CDR3, the DNA is TGCGCCAGCAGCCCGGGTGCGGGGGAACAAGAGACCCAGTACTTC. The full variable domain, in which reference TRBV5-1 and TRBJ2-5 provide the parts outside the CDR3, is KAGVTQTPRYLIKTRGQQVTLSCSPISGHRSVSWYQQTPGQGLQFLFEYFSETQRNKGNFPGRFSGRQFSNSRSEMNVSTLELGDSALYLCASSPGAGEQETQYFGPGTRLLVL.

V is TRBV6-6 and J is TRBJ2-1, with TRBD2 matching over 11 bases. The CDR3 spans 15 residues. Germline V gene data show CDR1 as MNHNY and CDR2 as SVGAGI (reference sequence). J was trimmed by 4 bases and V by 8 bases; bases with no gene match: 7. CDR3 sequence: CASVLLAGVYNEQFF. DNA of the CDR3: TGTGCCAGCGTCCTACTAGCGGGAGTTTACAATGAGCAGTTCTTC.

A single count supports this clone. The chain is built from TRBV5-4 and TRBJ2-7; 8 positions match TRBD2. Trimming cost V 1 base and J 5 bases; bases outside gene matches: 8. Germline-derived CDR1 and CDR2 are SGHNT and YYREEE (reference sequence). The CDR3 contains 15 residues. The DNA for the CDR3 is TGTGCCAGCAGCTTGAGCGGGGGAGGGCGGGACGAGCAGTACTTC. It codes for CASSLSGGGRDEQYF.

This chain uses TRBV11-2 with TRBJ1-1, with a possible D match to TRBD1 (6 bases). The CDR3 loop spans 17 amino acids. Germline V CDR1 and CDR2: SGHAT, FQNNGV. Trimming pared 4 bases from V and 1 base from J, leaving 19 bases between. CDR3 sequence: CASSYTGHRQENTEAFF. The CDR3 DNA reads TGTGCCAGCAGCTATACGGGACATCGGCAAGAGAACACTGAAGCTTTCTTT.

DNA of the CDR3: TGTGCCAGCAGTTCGACGGGATACGAGCAGTACTTC. Amino acid sequence: CASSSTGYEQYF. The chain links TRBV12-3 or TRBV12-4 to TRBJ2-7, with D maybe TRBD2 (5 bases). This CDR3 is 12 amino acids long. Trimming cost V 4 bases and J 4 bases, with 8 bases left between them.

V is TRBV7-9 and J is TRBJ2-1, with D perhaps matching TRBD2 (6 bases). The germline gives CDR1 SEHNR, CDR2 FQNEAQ (reference sequence). CDR3 length equals 19 residues. V was cut by 1 base and J by 0 bases, with 19 bases left in between. The CDR3 region has the DNA TGTGCCAGCAGCTTAGGACCCAAGCACCGGGAGTACTCCTACAATGAGCAGTTCTTC. As protein: CASSLGPKHREYSYNEQFF.

This sequence joins TRBV19 and TRBJ2-2; a weak D match, TRBD2 (5 bases). This CDR3 comprises 15 residues. Deletions cut 6 bases from V and 0 bases from J, with 11 bases between. Germline CDR1 is LNHDA and CDR2 is SQIVND (reference sequence). This CDR3 reads CASRGGSANTGELFF. The CDR3 region has the DNA TGTGCCAGTAGGGGTGGGAGCGCGAACACCGGGGAGCTGTTTTTT. The variable domain in full, completed from reference TRBV19 and TRBJ2-2, reads DGGITQSPKYLFRKEGQNVTLSCEQNLNHDAMYWYRQDPGQGLRLIYYSQIVNDFQKGDIAEGYSVSREKKESFPLTVTSAQKNPTAFYLCASRGGSANTGELFFGEGSRLTVL.